This entry concerns a single TCR beta chain. This sample is part of a study of blood T cell repertoires in COVID-19. TCRdb's copy holds only in-frame clones and misses some; the assay was immunoSEQ multiplex PCR. The data show 100,000 to 120,000 clones, with roughly 79% seen just once and 8% to 9.5% held by the top ten. With 3 bases removed from V and 12 bases from J, the gap between germline ends came to 12 bases. CDR3 length: 11 residues. Germline-derived CDR1 and CDR2 are SGHRS and YFSETQ. The chain combines TRBV5-1 with TRBJ1-2, with D possibly matching TRBD1 (5 bases). The receptor's source is a woman aged 70-85 years with acute or convalescent COVID-19. What was sequenced was peripheral blood. CDR3 DNA sequence: TGCGCCAGCAGCTCCAAGGGGAAACACACCTTC. Residues: CASSSKGKHTF.